The rows below give T cell receptor beta chains drawn from one sample of a study of CD8+ T cells in alopecia areata. TCRdb keeps only in-frame clones here, not all; method: immunoSEQ multiplex PCR. The table includes around 130,000 clones, over 50% detected once. The material sequenced was CD4+ T cells sorted from blood, taken at week 0. These receptors came from a human donor with alopecia areata. The CDR3 runs from the conserved cysteine through the conserved F or W. Fields, in order: D gene, J gene, clone size, V gene, CDR3 length, CDR3 protein, CDR3 DNA. A D gene is named only where the DNA matches it firmly. Clone size, where shown, is once, few, many, or a class for clones that have expanded.

TRBD1	TRBJ1-1	NA	TRBV29-1	15	CSVEDPTGAATEAFF	TGCAGCGTTGAAGATCCTACAGGGGCGGCCACTGAAGCTTTCTTT
TRBD2	TRBJ2-7	few	TRBV30	12	CAWRMGGYEQYF	TGTGCCTGGCGGATGGGGGGGTACGAGCAGTACTTC
NA	TRBJ1-2	NA	TRBV7-9	15	CASSLDLGGHYGYTF	TGTGCCAGCAGCTTAGATTTAGGCGGGCACTATGGCTACACCTTC
NA	TRBJ1-5	NA	TRBV28	17	CASRRTWRRGLDQPQHF	TGTGCCAGCAGACGAACCTGGCGGAGGGGGTTGGATCAGCCCCAGCATTTT
TRBD1	TRBJ1-5	once	TRBV2	12	CASSMTGQPQHF	TGTGCCAGCAGTATGACAGGGCAGCCCCAGCATTTT
NA	TRBJ1-1	NA	TRBV6-6	13	CASSPPSVTEAFF	TGTGCCAGCAGTCCCCCATCGGTCACTGAAGCTTTCTTT
TRBD1	TRBJ2-1	NA	TRBV19	16	CASSTGTGGGDNEQFF	TGTGCCAGTAGTACTGGGACAGGGGGAGGGGACAATGAGCAGTTCTTC
NA	TRBJ1-2	NA	TRBV4-3	16	CASSQEFSRASYGYTF	TGCGCCAGCAGCCAAGAGTTCTCCAGGGCGAGCTATGGCTACACCTTC
NA	TRBJ2-3	NA	TRBV6-1	15	CASTPSPAHRDTQYF	TGTGCCAGCACCCCGTCCCCGGCCCACAGAGATACGCAGTATTTT
NA	TRBJ1-5	NA	TRBV23-1	14	CASSPGQSNQPQHF	TGCGCCAGCAGCCCCGGACAAAGCAATCAGCCCCAGCATTTT
NA	TRBJ2-5	few	TRBV20-1	11	CSARSQETQYF	TGCAGTGCTAGAAGCCAAGAGACCCAGTACTTC
TRBD1	TRBJ2-7	NA	TRBV7-2	13	CATTGTGVNEQYF	TGTGCCACCACCGGGACAGGGGTAAACGAGCAGTACTTC
TRBD1	TRBJ2-7	NA	TRBV4-1	17	CASSQERGTGGLYEQYF	TGCGCCAGCAGCCAAGAAAGGGGGACAGGGGGCTTATACGAGCAGTACTTC
NA	TRBJ2-1	few	TRBV4-3	14	CASSQEVSGMEQFF	TGCGCCAGCAGCCAAGAGGTCAGTGGTATGGAGCAGTTCTTC